The sequence of this TCR beta chain was determined in a study of cytotoxic CD8 clonotypes in ibrutinib-treated CLL. Turning to the study itself: The patient breakdown showed ten to eleven relapsed/refractory and around 16 treatment-naive cases, with 17 IGHV unmutated. Study outcomes and limitations: Against age-matched healthy donors, baseline clonality ran higher and tracked circulating CD8+ T-cell counts.

V was pared by 3 bases and J by 8 bases, with 9 bases of the junction left unmatched. Per the germline V gene, CDR1 is LGHNA and CDR2 is YNFKEQ. The CDR3 loop spans 15 amino acids. Sequenced by immunoSEQ multiplex PCR; TCRdb stores in-frame clones only, minus some. The sample shows approximately 190,000 clones, 79% of them seen only once. On this clone: The antigen is undetermined.

The sample in question was PBMCs, obtained after 12 months of ibrutinib treatment. The genes are TRBV4-2 and TRBJ2-1; 8 bases are a match to TRBD2. This clonotype originated in a human donor with chronic lymphocytic leukemia. The CDR3 reads CASSQIQTSEDEQFF. CDR3 DNA sequence: TGTGCCAGCAGCCAGATCCAGACTAGCGAGGATGAGCAGTTCTTC.